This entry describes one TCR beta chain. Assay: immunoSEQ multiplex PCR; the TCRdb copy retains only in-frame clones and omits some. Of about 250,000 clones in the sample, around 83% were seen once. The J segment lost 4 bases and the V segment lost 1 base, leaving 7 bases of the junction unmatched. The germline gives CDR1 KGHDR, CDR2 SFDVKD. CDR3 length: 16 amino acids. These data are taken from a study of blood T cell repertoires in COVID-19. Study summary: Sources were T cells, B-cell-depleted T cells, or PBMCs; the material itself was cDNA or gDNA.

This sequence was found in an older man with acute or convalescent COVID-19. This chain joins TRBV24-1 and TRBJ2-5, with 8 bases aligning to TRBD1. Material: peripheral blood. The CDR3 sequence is CATSDFRTGIGETQYF. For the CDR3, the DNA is TGTGCCACCAGTGATTTCCGGACAGGGATTGGAGAGACCCAGTACTTC.